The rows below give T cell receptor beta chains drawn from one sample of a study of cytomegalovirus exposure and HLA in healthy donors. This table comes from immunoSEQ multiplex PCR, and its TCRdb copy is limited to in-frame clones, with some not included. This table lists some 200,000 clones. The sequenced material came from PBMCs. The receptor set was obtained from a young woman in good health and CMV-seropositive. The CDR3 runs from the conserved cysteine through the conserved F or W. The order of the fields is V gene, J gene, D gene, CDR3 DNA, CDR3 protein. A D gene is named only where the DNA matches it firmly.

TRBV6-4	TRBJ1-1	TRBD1	TGTGCCAGCAGTGACTCGGGAACAGGGGGGACTGAAGCTTTCTTT	CASSDSGTGGTEAFF
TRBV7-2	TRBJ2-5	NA	TGTGCCAGCAGCTTAGGCCCCGGGAGCCCGGTAGAGACCCAGTACTTC	CASSLGPGSPVETQYF
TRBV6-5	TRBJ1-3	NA	TGTGCCAGCAGTTACTCAACGGGAACGGGAAACACCATATATTTT	CASSYSTGTGNTIYF
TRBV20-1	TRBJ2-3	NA	TGCAGTGCGGGACTGGGTTCTACGCAGTATTTT	CSAGLGSTQYF
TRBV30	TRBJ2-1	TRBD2	TGTGCCTGGAGGGGGGGGACTAGCGCGTCCTACAATGAGCAGTTCTTC	CAWRGGTSASYNEQFF
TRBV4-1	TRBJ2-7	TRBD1	TGCGCCAGCAGCCAGGATCTTCTACTTCCGGGGATGACAGGGGGACCCTACGAGCAGTACTTC	CASSQDLLLPGMTGGPYEQYF
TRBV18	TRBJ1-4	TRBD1	TGTGCCAGCTCACCACCGGGCAGGGGGCGGTATGAAAAACTGTTTTTT	CASSPPGRGRYEKLFF
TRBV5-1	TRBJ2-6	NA	TGCGCCAGCAGCTTGAAGGGGGAGGGACGCAGCGGGGCCAACGTCCTGACTTTC	CASSLKGEGRSGANVLTF
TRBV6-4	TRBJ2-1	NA	TGTGCCAGCAGGAGGGGGGGCGGCACTGCTAATGAGCAGTTCTTC	CASRRGGGTANEQFF
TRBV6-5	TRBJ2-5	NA	TGTGCCAGCAGTTACGGCGGGACCTCGGAGATAAAGCAGTACTTC	CASSYGGTSEIKQYF
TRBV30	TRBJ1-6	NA	TGTGCCTGGAGTGTACTCAATTCACCCCTCCACTTT	CAWSVLNSPLHF